A single sample is the source of the 21 T cell receptor beta chains below, sequenced in a study of control samples from healthy donors and cancer patients. Sequencing was performed with immunoSEQ multiplex PCR; in TCRdb, only in-frame clones are kept and a portion is missing. Among about 75,000 clones, less than 95% were seen once, and the ten largest hold about 6.2%. Specimen: blood. These receptors were obtained from a woman aged 40-49 years in good health.

CDR3 amino acids: CASKEGRSGPQHF. CDR3 nucleotide sequence: TGTGCCAGTAAGGAGGGCAGGAGTGGGCCCCAGCATTTT. The chain carries TRBV19 and TRBJ1-5; D remains unclear. Looked up from germline, CDR1 is LNHDA and CDR2 is SQIVND (reference sequence). V was clipped by 7 bases and J by 9 bases, with 16 bases between them. CDR3 length: 13 amino acids. Combining the CDR3 with reference TRBV19 and TRBJ1-5 gives the whole variable domain DGGITQSPKYLFRKEGQNVTLSCEQNLNHDAMYWYRQDPGQGLRLIYYSQIVNDFQKGDIAEGYSVSREKKESFPLTVTSAQKNPTAFYLCASKEGRSGPQHFGDGTRLSIL.

This chain uses TRBV6-2 or TRBV6-3 with TRBJ1-4, with D perhaps TRBD1 (5 bases). Germline lookup yields CDR1 MNHEY and CDR2 SVGEGT. The V end was cut by 6 bases, the J end by 14 bases, with 13 bases between. CDR3 size: 11 residues. CDR3 protein: CASSPPGLLFF. DNA of the CDR3: TGTGCCAGCAGCCCGCCGGGACTTCTGTTTTTT.

The chain recombines TRBV6-5 with TRBJ2-2; D not certain. CDR1 is MNHEY and CDR2 is SVGAGI in the germline V gene. This CDR3 has 15 residues. V was clipped by 6 bases and J by 2 bases, with 13 bases between them. CDR3 in DNA: TGTGCCAGCAGAAGCCACAGAATAAACACCGGGGAGCTGTTTTTT. It codes for CASRSHRINTGELFF.

The chain joins TRBV10-3 to TRBJ1-6, with 10 bases aligning to TRBD1. From germline, CDR1 is ENHRY and CDR2 SYGVKD. This CDR3 has 15 amino acids. Unmatched junction bases numbered 6, after V lost 6 bases and J lost 7 bases. The CDR3 protein is CAISVGQGLNSPLHF. For the CDR3, the DNA is TGTGCCATCAGCGTGGGACAGGGGTTGAATTCACCCCTCCACTTT.

The chain couples TRBV5-1 to TRBJ1-1, with 9 nucleotides matching TRBD1. The germline V gene has CDR1 SGHRS and CDR2 YFSETQ. V shed 4 bases and J 10 bases; nucleotides not matched to a gene: 11. The CDR3 consists of 14 residues. This CDR3 reads CASSPGQGLPTAFF. The CDR3 DNA follows: TGCGCCAGCAGCCCTGGACAGGGGCTCCCAACAGCTTTCTTT.

J is TRBJ1-1 and V is TRBV20-1; D remains ambiguous. The CDR3 is 13 amino acids. V lost 3 bases and J lost 1, with 9 bases in between. Germline assignment: CDR1 DFQATT and CDR2 SNEGSKA (reference sequence). CDR3 bases: TGCAGTGCTAGTAAGGGTGGGAACACTGAAGCTTTCTTT. Translated: CSASKGGNTEAFF.

V is TRBV3-1 (or the pseudogene TRBV3-2) and J is TRBJ1-5; 7 bases fit TRBD1. Germline lookup yields CDR1 LGHDT and CDR2 YNNKEL (reference sequence). Trimming removed 2 bases from V and 5 bases from J; junction bases left unmatched: 3. The CDR3 length is 14 residues. The CDR3 region has the DNA TGTGCCAGCAGCCAACGGGACAGCTATCAGCCCCAGCATTTT. It is translated as CASSQRDSYQPQHF.

This clone came up once. The V and J genes are TRBV19 and TRBJ2-2, with 8 bases identical to TRBD1. Germline V gene data show CDR1 as LNHDA and CDR2 as SQIVND (reference sequence). The CDR3 consists of 17 residues. Trimming at V came to 3 bases and at J to 1 base, leaving 7 bases not matched to a gene. DNA for the CDR3: TGTGCCAGTAGTATGGACAGGGTGGAGAGGAACACCGGGGAGCTGTTTTTT. Its translation is CASSMDRVERNTGELFF.

This rearrangement joins TRBV18 to TRBJ2-5; TRBD1 matches at 8 bases. The V gene's germline CDR1 is KGHSH and CDR2 LQKENI. The V gene end was trimmed by 3 bases and the J gene end by 1 base; junction bases not matched to a gene: 10. The length of the CDR3 is 17 residues. The CDR3 DNA follows: TGTGCCAGCTCACCCACAACCGGGACAGGACTCCAAGAGACCCAGTACTTC. This codes for CASSPTTGTGLQETQYF.

The gene calls are TRBV10-3 and TRBJ1-5, with D unresolved. The CDR3 length is 15 residues. Trimming removed 1 base from V and 0 bases from J, with 7 bases in between. In germline, CDR1 is ENHRY, CDR2 SYGVKD. The CDR3 DNA follows: TGTGCCATCAGTGAGTTGGAGAATAGCAATCAGCCCCAGCATTTT. Amino acid sequence: CAISELENSNQPQHF.

With regard to this clone: The sample carries other DNA sequences with the same CDR3. The chain recombines TRBV28 with TRBJ1-6, with 9 bases identical to TRBD1. The V gene end was trimmed by 4 bases and the J gene end by 9 bases; junction bases not matched to a gene: 4. Germline V gene lookup returns CDR1 MDHEN and CDR2 SYDVKM. CDR3 size: 14 residues. CDR3 loop: CASSSGQGGSPLHF. CDR3 nucleotides: TGTGCCAGCAGTTCGGGACAGGGAGGTTCACCCCTCCACTTT.

This rearrangement joins TRBV28 to TRBJ1-6; weak D call: TRBD1 (5 bases). The V end lost 6 bases, the J end lost 1 base, and 10 bases lay between the germline ends. The length of the CDR3 is 15 residues. Germline V gives CDR1 MDHEN, CDR2 SYDVKM. The CDR3 bases are TGTGCCAGCAGAGCCGACAGTTCCTATAATTCACCCCTCCACTTT. Translating gives CASRADSSYNSPLHF.

The rearrangement uses TRBV27 and TRBJ2-5; D is perhaps TRBD2 (7 bases). This CDR3 has 12 amino acids. V shed 8 bases and J shed 9 bases, with 16 bases lying between them. Per germline, CDR1 MNHEY and CDR2 SMNVEV (reference sequence). The CDR3 nucleotides read TGTGCCAGCTGGGGCGGGGGCATTGCCCAGTACTTC. Residues: CASWGGGIAQYF.

This clone is a singleton in its sample. The gene calls are TRBV6-5 and TRBJ1-1, with D unclear. The CDR3 has 11 amino acids. V was clipped by 5 bases and J by 5 bases, with 6 bases between them. The germline V gene has CDR1 MNHEY and CDR2 SVGAGI. Here the CDR3 DNA reads TGTGCCAGCAGTCTCGTGACTGAAGCTTTCTTT. Translating gives CASSLVTEAFF.

This clone was seen once. The V gene is TRBV4-3, the J gene TRBJ1-3, with D uncertain. This CDR3 is built from 15 residues. The germline CDR1 and CDR2 sequences are LGHNA and YSLEER. The germline V and J ends were trimmed by 0 bases and 4 bases, with 10 bases remaining between them. The CDR3 DNA reads TGCGCCAGCAGCCAAGATTATGGCACCGGAAACACCATATATTTT. Its protein is CASSQDYGTGNTIYF.

The rearrangement joins TRBV6-2 or TRBV6-3 to TRBJ1-4; D is unresolved. Trimming pared 6 bases from V and 4 bases from J, leaving 21 bases between. The CDR3 contains 17 residues. CDR1 and CDR2 from the germline V gene are MNHEY and SVGEGT. CDR3 residues: CASSPPPREVINEKLFF. In DNA, the CDR3 is TGTGCCAGCAGCCCCCCTCCGCGGGAGGTCATTAATGAAAAACTGTTTTTT.

V is TRBV10-2 and J is TRBJ2-1, with D perhaps TRBD2 (5 bases). With 4 bases removed from V and 0 bases from J, the gap between germline ends came to 10 bases. The CDR3 has 15 amino acids. Germline CDR1 and CDR2: WSHSY and SAAADI. The CDR3 bases are TGCGCCAGCAGTGCTGATAGCGTCTCCTACAATGAGCAGTTCTTC. It is translated as CASSADSVSYNEQFF.

V usage is TRBV3-1 (or the pseudogene TRBV3-2) and J usage is TRBJ1-6; D may be TRBD1 (5 bases). V lost 3 bases and J 9 bases, leaving 15 bases between the germline ends. CDR3 length equals 15 residues. Germline V CDR1 and CDR2: LGHDT, YNNKEL (reference sequence). CDR3 coding DNA: TGTGCCAGCAGCCAGCAGGGCGCATTGGGTTCACCCCTCCACTTT. Residues: CASSQQGALGSPLHF.

This chain joins TRBV6-5 and TRBJ2-7; maybe TRBD1 (6 bases). This CDR3 has 13 residues. Germline CDR1 and CDR2: MNHEY and SVGAGI. The V gene lost 6 bases and the J gene lost 5 bases, with 14 bases spanning the gap. The CDR3 sequence: CASSDRNRDEQYF. The CDR3 nucleotides read TGTGCCAGCAGCGACAGGAATCGCGACGAGCAGTACTTC.

V and J are TRBV18 and TRBJ1-4; the match to TRBD1 covers 7 bases. CDR1 and CDR2 from the germline V gene are KGHSH and LQKENI. This CDR3 has 13 residues. Trimming took 4 bases from V and 12 from J; bases not matched to a gene: 8. The CDR3 protein is CASSRPQGRELFF. Written as DNA, the CDR3 is TGTGCCAGCTCACGCCCACAGGGGAGGGAACTGTTTTTT.

This clone showed up just once. V usage is TRBV19 and J usage is TRBJ2-7; a possible D gene is TRBD1 (6 bases). The CDR3 spans 13 residues. Germline CDR1 is LNHDA and CDR2 is SQIVND (reference sequence). V shed 5 bases and J shed 2 bases, with 10 bases lying between them. The CDR3 DNA reads as TGTGCCAGTAGTCGGGACAACACCTACGAGCAGTACTTC. Encoded protein: CASSRDNTYEQYF.